One and the same sample provided the 19 T cell receptor beta chains below, sequenced in a study of neoadjuvant anti-PD-1 for oral cavity cancer. Sequencing was performed with immunoSEQ multiplex PCR; in TCRdb, only in-frame clones are kept and a portion is missing. The sample records 6,500 to 8,500 clones, 48% being singletons. The specimen was tumor tissue, collected before nivolumab (anti-PD-1) treatment. The receptor set was obtained from a person between 40 and 85 years old with oral cavity squamous cell carcinoma.

The chain's CDR3 is CASSLTGGNTEAFF. CDR3 DNA: TGTGCCAGCAGTCTCACAGGGGGGAACACTGAAGCTTTCTTT. This chain uses TRBV6-1 with TRBJ1-1, with 8 positions matching TRBD1. V shed 5 bases and J 1 base; nucleotides not matched to a gene: 3. CDR1 MNHNS and CDR2 SASEGT come from the germline V gene. This CDR3 spans 14 amino acids.

V and J are TRBV7-9 and TRBJ2-1; TRBD1 matches 7 bases. V dropped 2 bases and J dropped 2; count of bases not matched to a gene: 3. Germline CDR1 and CDR2: SEHNR and FQNEAQ (reference sequence). The CDR3 contains 15 residues. As DNA, the CDR3 is TGTGCCAGCAGCTTAACCCAGGGGGCCTACAATGAGCAGTTCTTC. Protein sequence: CASSLTQGAYNEQFF.

Only a few counts were recorded for this clone. This chain uses TRBV7-9 with TRBJ2-7; possibly TRBD1 for D (5 bases). V lost 6 bases and J 2 bases, leaving 14 bases between the germline ends. The CDR3 loop spans 14 amino acids. Germline V CDR1 and CDR2: SEHNR, FQNEAQ (reference sequence). CDR3 nucleotide sequence: TGTGCCAGCAGTTTCAGGGATAACACCTACGAGCAGTACTTC. It specifies CASSFRDNTYEQYF.

This clone showed up just once. This chain joins TRBV15 and TRBJ2-1, with 9 bases fitting TRBD2. Germline V gene data show CDR1 as LNHNV and CDR2 as YYDKDF (reference sequence). J gave up 8 bases and V 0 bases, and 8 bases lay outside the gene matches. The CDR3 covers 16 residues. The CDR3 DNA is TGTGCCACCAGCAGAGATGGGGCTAGCGGGATCGATGAGCAGTTCTTC. It is translated as CATSRDGASGIDEQFF.

This clone is a singleton in its sample. CDR3 sequence: CASSRLSGEQFF. CDR3 DNA: TGTGCCAGCAGTAGACTAAGCGGAGAGCAGTTCTTC. The chain joins TRBV6-1 to TRBJ2-1; D is perhaps TRBD2 (5 bases). The V gene's germline CDR1 is MNHNS and CDR2 SASEGT. Trimming cost V 5 bases and J 10 bases, with 12 bases left between them. The CDR3 totals 12 residues.

This clone was detected only a few times. This rearrangement joins TRBV27 to TRBJ2-7; 8 positions match TRBD2. The V gene end was trimmed by 4 bases and the J gene end by 3 bases; junction bases not matched to a gene: 8. Per germline, CDR1 MNHEY and CDR2 SMNVEV (reference sequence). This CDR3 contains 15 residues. Here the CDR3 DNA reads TGTGCCAGCAGTTCGAGGGGGACTAGTCACTACGAGCAGTACTTC. Its translation: CASSSRGTSHYEQYF.

This clone counts as medium-sized. The CDR3 region is CASSPPGRGGYNEQFF. For the CDR3, the DNA is TGTGCCAGCAGCCCCCCTGGGCGTGGTGGCTACAATGAGCAGTTCTTC. V usage is TRBV7-9 and J usage is TRBJ2-1; D gene ambiguous. This CDR3 is built from 16 residues. Trimming stripped 5 bases from V and 3 bases from J, with 17 bases between. In germline, CDR1 is SEHNR, CDR2 FQNEAQ (reference sequence).

This clone occurred a few times. The V and J genes are TRBV28 and TRBJ2-1; no clear D gene. The V end lost 3 bases, the J end lost 5 bases, and 14 bases lay between the germline ends. The germline gives CDR1 MDHEN, CDR2 SYDVKM. The CDR3 is 15 amino acids. The CDR3 DNA follows: TGTGCCAGCAGTTTTAGTAACGTCCGCAACAATGAGCAGTTCTTC. Its translation: CASSFSNVRNNEQFF.

This clone is a singleton in its sample. The V call is TRBV29-1, the J call TRBJ2-5; maybe TRBD1 (5 bases). This CDR3 region has 12 residues. V was trimmed by 4 bases and J by 2 bases, leaving 8 bases between them. The germline V gene has CDR1 SQVTM and CDR2 ANQGSEA. CDR3 nucleotides: TGCAGCGTTGGGGCAGGGCAAGAGACCCAGTACTTC. Residues: CSVGAGQETQYF.

This rearrangement joins TRBV10-1 to TRBJ2-7; D possibly uses TRBD1 or TRBD2 (5 bases each). CDR1 is WNHNN, CDR2 SYGVQD, per germline (reference sequence). CDR3 length: 11 amino acids. V was shortened by 2 bases and J by 7 bases, with 6 bases between the two germline ends. The CDR3 nucleotides read TGCGCCAGCAGTGAGGGGGGAGAGCAGTACTTC. This codes for CASSEGGEQYF.

The chain is built from TRBV5-6 and TRBJ2-7; 8 nucleotides line up with TRBD2. V lost 4 bases, J lost 3 bases, and 12 bases stayed unmatched. Germline CDR1 and CDR2: SGHDT and YYEEEE. This CDR3 has 16 residues. CDR3 nucleotide sequence: TGTGCCAGCAGCACCCGTCGGGCGGGGGGAGACTACGAGCAGTACTTC. It encodes CASSTRRAGGDYEQYF.

This clone appeared a few times. J is TRBJ2-5 and V is TRBV7-6; D is perhaps TRBD2 (5 bases). Germline V gene data show CDR1 as SGHVS and CDR2 as FNYEAQ. V was clipped by 1 base and J by 10 bases, with 7 bases between them. The CDR3 loop spans 11 amino acids. CDR3 coding DNA: TGTGCCAGCAGCTTAGGGGCGGGCCAGTACTTC. Translating gives CASSLGAGQYF.

The chain carries TRBV15 and TRBJ2-1; 9 nucleotides match TRBD1. V lost 0 bases and J lost 7; bases outside the gene matches: 7. The V gene's germline CDR1 is LNHNV and CDR2 YYDKDF (reference sequence). This CDR3 comprises 16 residues. The CDR3 reads CATSRDWGQGGNEQFF. The CDR3 nucleotides are TGTGCCACCAGCAGAGATTGGGGACAGGGAGGAAATGAGCAGTTCTTC.

The sample holds a few counts of this clone. V usage is TRBV11-1 and J usage is TRBJ2-3; D is unclear. The CDR3 covers 12 residues. Germline CDR1 SGHAT, CDR2 FQDESV (reference sequence). V was pared by 5 bases and J by 3 bases, with 6 bases between. In DNA form, the CDR3 reads TGTGCCAGCAGCACCGGGACAGATACGCAGTATTTT. This sequence encodes CASSTGTDTQYF.

The CDR3 protein is CASRGGVNEKLFF. The CDR3 bases are TGTGCCAGCAGGGGGGGTGTAAATGAAAAACTGTTTTTT. The rearrangement uses TRBV2 and TRBJ1-4; D perhaps matches TRBD1 (5 bases). V dropped 6 bases and J dropped 5 bases, with 10 bases sitting between them. This CDR3 has 13 amino acids. Germline V gene lookup returns CDR1 SNHLY and CDR2 FYNNEI.

The chain combines TRBV6-6 with TRBJ1-2, with 8 bases identical to TRBD1. V was clipped by 7 bases and J by 6 bases; unmatched bases: 4. Per germline, CDR1 MNHNY and CDR2 SVGAGI (reference sequence). The CDR3 totals 12 residues. CDR3 sequence reads: CASITGGNGYTF. The CDR3 nucleotides are TGTGCCAGCATTACAGGGGGAAATGGCTACACCTTC.

The chain carries TRBV10-3 and TRBJ2-5, with 12 bases aligning to TRBD1. Germline CDR1 ENHRY, CDR2 SYGVKD. The J segment lost 4 bases and the V segment lost 8 bases, leaving 8 bases of the junction unmatched. The CDR3 totals 15 residues. The CDR3 loop is CAIRGGQGAGETQYF. The DNA of the CDR3 is TGTGCCATCCGAGGGGGACAGGGGGCGGGAGAGACCCAGTACTTC.

The chain has TRBV7-9 and TRBJ2-7; D gene unclear. Trimming stripped 6 bases from V and 5 bases from J, with 11 bases between. This CDR3 comprises 12 residues. Germline loops: CDR1 SEHNR, CDR2 FQNEAQ (reference sequence). Here the CDR3 reads CASRDATDEQYF. CDR3 sequence (DNA): TGTGCCAGCAGGGACGCTACGGACGAGCAGTACTTC.

This sequence joins TRBV30 and TRBJ2-4; 8 nucleotides align to TRBD1. The CDR3 has 16 residues. Germline loops: CDR1 GTSNPN, CDR2 SVGIG (reference sequence). V gave up 2 bases and J gave up 0 bases; unmatched junction bases: 6. Here the CDR3 DNA reads TGTGCCTGGAGTCGGGACAGGCTCAGAGCCAAAAACATTCAGTACTTC. It yields the protein CAWSRDRLRAKNIQYF. The full variable domain, its missing parts supplied by reference TRBV30 and TRBJ2-4, is SQTIHQWPATLVQPVGSPLSLECTVEGTSNPNLYWYRQAAGRGLQLLFYSVGIGQISSEVPQNLSASRPQDRQFILSSKKLLLSDSGFYLCAWSRDRLRAKNIQYFGAGTRLSVL.